These T cell receptor beta chains were read from a single sample in a study of blood T cell repertoires in COVID-19. The repertoire was sequenced with immunoSEQ multiplex PCR; TCRdb's copy has only in-frame clones and lacks some. The sample has about 220,000 clones, about 79% seen once; the top ten hold roughly 8.7%. Sequencing was done on a sample of peripheral blood. These receptors all come from a man between 45 and 60 years old with active or convalescent COVID-19. Both conserved end residues are part of each CDR3. D genes are given only for firm matches. Clone sizes are given selectively: once, few, many, or a class where the clone is expanded.

D gene | J gene | clone size | V gene | CDR3 DNA | CDR3 protein
TRBD2 | TRBJ2-1 | few | TRBV29-1 | TGCAGCGTTGGAGGTGAGACTAGCGGGGCTATCAGCTCCTACAATGAGCAGTTCTTC | CSVGGETSGAISSYNEQFF
NA | TRBJ1-3 | NA | TRBV6-5 | TGTGCCAGCACCGATCCCCGGACTGATGGAAACACCATATATTTT | CASTDPRTDGNTIYF
TRBD2 | TRBJ2-2 | NA | TRBV5-4 | TGTGCCAGCAGCTCCTTGGGACTAGCGGGAGGGGAGACCGGGGAGCTGTTTTTT | CASSSLGLAGGETGELFF
NA | TRBJ2-7 | NA | TRBV5-4 | TGTGCCAGCAGCTTGGGAATAGGACAGTCCTACGAGCAGTACTTC | CASSLGIGQSYEQYF
NA | TRBJ2-7 | NA | TRBV7-2 | TGTGCCAGCAGCTTAGTCAGCGGGACTACAAGGGGGGAGCAGTACTTC | CASSLVSGTTRGEQYF
TRBD1 | TRBJ1-1 | NA | TRBV30 | TGTGCCTGGAGTAGGACAGGGAGCACTGAAGCTTTCTTT | CAWSRTGSTEAFF
TRBD2 | TRBJ2-6 | NA | TRBV5-4 | TGTGCCAGCAGCTCAGCTTTAGCGGGAGGGCCGGGGGGGGCCAACGTCCTGACTTTC | CASSSALAGGPGGANVLTF
NA | TRBJ2-3 | few | TRBV6-6 | TGTGCCAGCAGAAGTGACTTCTTAGCGCACACGCAGTATTTT | CASRSDFLAHTQYF
NA | TRBJ1-1 | NA | TRBV5-4 | TGTGCCAGCAGCACCGGAGGGAACACTGAAGCTTTCTTT | CASSTGGNTEAFF
TRBD2 | TRBJ2-3 | NA | TRBV5-6 | TGTGCCAGCAGCTTGGATAGCGGGGGAAGTGATACGCAGTATTTT | CASSLDSGGSDTQYF
TRBD2 | TRBJ2-3 | once | TRBV2 | TGTGCCAGCAGTGAATTAGCGGGAGGCGCAGATACGCAGTATTTT | CASSELAGGADTQYF
TRBD2 | TRBJ2-7 | NA | TRBV7-9 | TGTGCCAGCAGCCCCCCTAGCGGCTCCTACGAGCAGTACTTC | CASSPPSGSYEQYF
TRBD1 | TRBJ2-1 | NA | TRBV28 | TGTGCCAGCAGTTTCAGGGGGATCTACAATGAGCAGTTCTTC | CASSFRGIYNEQFF
NA | TRBJ2-3 | NA | TRBV10-3 | TGTGCCATCAGTGACGGTAGCACAGATACGCAGTATTTT | CAISDGSTDTQYF
NA | TRBJ2-3 | NA | TRBV24-1 | TGTGCCACCAGTGATCCCCGAGAAGATACGCAGTATTTT | CATSDPREDTQYF
TRBD1 | TRBJ1-2 | NA | TRBV9 | TGTGCCAGCAGGGGGACAGGAGAGAACTATGGCTACACCTTC | CASRGTGENYGYTF
TRBD2 | TRBJ2-5 | once | TRBV29-1 | TGCAGCGTTGCCCGTAGCAGCGGGGTGGAGACCCAGTACTTC | CSVARSSGVETQYF
NA | TRBJ1-5 | NA | TRBV6-6 | TGTGCCAGCAGTTACTCTGCAGGATGGAGCAATCAGCCCCAGCATTTT | CASSYSAGWSNQPQHF
NA | TRBJ1-3 | NA | TRBV6-5 | TGTGCCAGCGCCAGGGGAAACACCATATATTTT | CASARGNTIYF
TRBD1 | TRBJ1-1 | NA | TRBV5-4 | TGTGCCAGCCAACCGAGAGGGACAGGGGGCGCCGGAACTGAAGCTTTCTTT | CASQPRGTGGAGTEAFF
TRBD1 | TRBJ1-2 | NA | TRBV2 | TGTGCCAGCAGTAAGGGACAGGGGGTAGAAGGAAGCTATGGCTACACCTTC | CASSKGQGVEGSYGYTF
NA | TRBJ2-3 | NA | TRBV10-3 | TGTGCCATCAGTTCGACAGCGACTAGCACAGATACGCAGTATTTT | CAISSTATSTDTQYF
TRBD2 | TRBJ2-3 | NA | TRBV7-2 | TGTGCCAGCAGCACCCGACTAGCGGGGGTCACAGATACGCAGTATTTT | CASSTRLAGVTDTQYF
NA | TRBJ1-6 | NA | TRBV5-1 | TGCGCCAGCAGCTTGGAGACAGGAGGAATGGCCCTCCACTTT | CASSLETGGMALHF
TRBD1 | TRBJ1-6 | NA | TRBV2 | TGTGCCAGCAAAGGACAGGGAAATTCACCCCTCCACTTT | CASKGQGNSPLHF
TRBD2 | TRBJ2-3 | once | TRBV5-1 | TGCGCCAGCAGCTCTGGCCACCTAGCGGCCACAGATACGCAGTATTTT | CASSSGHLAATDTQYF
TRBD2 | TRBJ2-1 | few | TRBV5-1 | TGCGCCAGCAGCTTGGGGCTAGCGGGCTACAATGAGCAGTTCTTC | CASSLGLAGYNEQFF
TRBD1 | TRBJ1-1 | NA | TRBV4-1 | TGCGCCAGCAGCCAGCCTTCCGGGACAGCTCCCCGGCAGGCTTTCTTT | CASSQPSGTAPRQAFF